Sequencing of this TCR beta chain was carried out in a study of T cells in Graves' hyperthyroidism and ophthalmopathy. Using RNA transcripts as the source, TCR beta CDR3 regions were amplified. First-round RT-PCR of the TCR CDR3 relied on the HTBI primer set. TCRdb fed the multiplex PCR reads into MiXCR, producing one record per CDR3 protein. The sample gives around 340,000 distinct CDR3 sequences, 16% of which show up once; around a third is in the top ten. Study-wide points: The blood repertoire included most of the expanded thyroid clonotypes above 0.001. From stable hyperthyroidism, ophthalmopathy was separated by a 13 V-J model.

In regard to this clonotype: Its antigen is not identified.

Graves' hyperthyroidism is called stable when ophthalmopathy does not progress within 18 months. Those with hyperthyroidism were 18 to 65 years old, newly diagnosed, and ill for under 2 months. This TCR was sampled from a man younger than 40 with Graves' hyperthyroidism. The sample comprised blood.

The CDR3 nucleotides are TGTGCCAGTAGTACCCTGGGAGCCATCTACGAGCAGTACTTC. Translated, it gives CASSTLGAIYEQYF. This chain joins TRBV19 and TRBJ2-7; perhaps TRBD2 as D (5 bases). The length of the CDR3 is 14 residues. Germline V gives CDR1 LNHDA, CDR2 SQIVND (reference sequence). V was clipped by 4 bases and J by 3 bases, with 13 bases between them.